This T cell receptor beta chain was captured by sequencing in a study of response to subunit inactivated influenza vaccine. Study-wide findings and caveats: That few new T cells are recruited by each seasonal influenza vaccination was the authors' suggestion.

TCRdb re-derived calls from the RT-PCR reads in MiXCR, one entry per CDR3 protein. Among around 500,000 distinct CDR3 sequences listed, 10% to 11% were seen once. The V gene end was trimmed by 1 base and the J gene end by 8 bases; junction bases not matched to a gene: 6. The CDR3 totals 15 residues. Germline CDR1 is SGHAT and CDR2 is FQDESV (reference sequence). This clonotype turned up a few times. Its antigen is as yet unknown. This clonotype was obtained from a middle-aged man who received an inactivated influenza vaccine. The chain joins TRBV11-1 to TRBJ2-1; 9 bases match TRBD2. The source material was PBMCs from blood, sampled more than 35 days after vaccination. In DNA form, the CDR3 reads TGTGCCAGCAGCTTAGTTGTTAGCGGGAGATATGAGCAGTTCTTC. Amino acid sequence: CASSLVVSGRYEQFF.